These 25 T cell receptor beta chains share one sample of origin, sequenced in a study of blood T cell repertoires in COVID-19. TCRdb's table, derived via immunoSEQ multiplex PCR, lists solely in-frame clones and lacks some. Altogether about 180,000 clones are present, 84% being singletons, with the ten largest covering 12% to 15%. Sequences were obtained from peripheral blood. The source of these receptors is a man aged 18 to 29 with active or convalescent COVID-19.

This chain joins TRBV5-5 and TRBJ2-7, with a tentative D call TRBD1 (6 bases). This CDR3 contains 15 residues. Trimming stripped 1 base from V and 4 bases from J, with 15 bases between. Germline V CDR1 and CDR2: SGHKS, YYEKEE (reference sequence). The CDR3 here is CASSLIRTGSYEQYF. DNA of the CDR3: TGTGCCAGCAGCTTGATTCGAACAGGGTCTTACGAGCAGTACTTC.

CDR3 residues: CASSLDRVSPLHF. The CDR3 bases are TGTGCCAGCAGCTTGGACAGGGTTTCACCCCTCCACTTT. This chain links TRBV5-4 with TRBJ1-6, with D perhaps TRBD1 (6 bases). The germline V gene has CDR1 SGHNT and CDR2 YYREEE (reference sequence). Trimming cost V 0 bases and J 9 bases, with 7 bases left between them. The CDR3 runs 13 residues. The variable domain in full, with the rest retrieved from reference TRBV5-4 and TRBJ1-6, is ETGVTQSPTHLIKTRGQQVTLRCSSQSGHNTVSWYQQALGQGPQFIFQYYREEENGRGNFPPRFSGLQFPNYSSELNVNALELDDSALYLCASSLDRVSPLHFGNGTRLTVT.

The chain carries TRBV2 and TRBJ1-1; 9 bases match TRBD1. Germline CDR1 reads SNHLY; CDR2 reads FYNNEI. With 6 bases clipped from V and 7 bases from J, the junction kept 15 bases outside the gene matches. The CDR3 is 16 amino acids. This chain's CDR3 is CASSPPPRTGENEAFF. For the CDR3, the DNA is TGTGCCAGCAGCCCCCCGCCAAGGACAGGGGAGAATGAAGCTTTCTTT.

The V gene is TRBV7-2, the J gene TRBJ2-5; the D gene is possibly TRBD1 (5 bases). Germline CDR1 and CDR2: SGHTA and FQGNSA. Deletions cut 3 bases from V and 4 bases from J, with 12 bases between. The CDR3 runs to 14 residues. CDR3 sequence: CASSLAGRRETQYF. CDR3 DNA sequence: TGTGCCAGCAGCTTGGCAGGGCGGAGAGAGACCCAGTACTTC.

V usage is TRBV5-1 and J usage is TRBJ2-6; TRBD1 might be the D (6 bases). From germline, CDR1 is SGHRS and CDR2 YFSETQ. Trimming pared 0 bases from V and 0 bases from J, leaving 13 bases between. CDR3 length: 18 residues. The CDR3 is CASSLDGQHGSGANVLTF. The CDR3 region has the DNA TGCGCCAGCAGCTTGGATGGACAGCACGGCTCTGGGGCCAACGTCCTGACTTTC.

The genes are TRBV5-4 and TRBJ2-2; the match to TRBD2 covers 8 bases. The ends lost 3 bases at V and 3 bases at J; junction bases unmatched: 13. CDR1 is SGHNT, CDR2 YYREEE, per germline (reference sequence). The CDR3 has 18 residues. The CDR3 protein is CASSWNSGVLGYTGELFF. As DNA, the CDR3 is TGTGCCAGCAGCTGGAATAGCGGGGTCCTGGGTTACACCGGGGAGCTGTTTTTT.

The chain couples TRBV11-3 to TRBJ2-1, with D maybe TRBD2 (6 bases). CDR3 size: 14 residues. V lost 1 base, J lost 6 bases, and 10 bases lay in between. Looked up from germline, CDR1 is SGHNT and CDR2 is YENEEA. CDR3 residues: CASSLVGGSNEQFF. CDR3 in DNA: TGTGCCAGCAGCTTAGTGGGAGGTAGCAATGAGCAGTTCTTC.

The chain employs TRBV19 and TRBJ1-1; TRBD1 matches 8 bases. The CDR3 spans 15 residues. CDR1 LNHDA and CDR2 SQIVND come from the germline V gene (reference sequence). The ends lost 6 bases at V and 4 bases at J; junction bases unmatched: 10. The CDR3 DNA follows: TGTGCCAGTAGCCCCTCTCGGACAGGGCGCACTGAAGCTTTCTTT. Translated, it gives CASSPSRTGRTEAFF.

The V gene is TRBV6-2 or TRBV6-3, the J gene TRBJ2-7; possibly TRBD2 for D (6 bases). Per germline, CDR1 MNHEY and CDR2 SVGEGT. The CDR3 contains 12 residues. V shed 6 bases and J shed 5 bases, with 11 bases lying between them. The CDR3 nucleotides read TGTGCCAGCAGCGGGAGCATCGACGAGCAGTACTTC. Translated: CASSGSIDEQYF.

To note about this clone: This CDR3 is also generated by other DNA sequences in the sample. The chain has TRBV6-5 and TRBJ1-5; TRBD1 aligns across 8 bases. The CDR3 is made up of 14 amino acids. Trimming cost V 4 bases and J 2 bases; bases outside gene matches: 1. Germline assignment: CDR1 MNHEY and CDR2 SVGAGI. The CDR3 spells CASSSQGGNQPQHF. The DNA of the CDR3 is TGTGCCAGCAGTTCACAGGGGGGCAATCAGCCCCAGCATTTT.

V usage is TRBV6-4 and J usage is TRBJ2-3; 7 nucleotides agree with TRBD1. CDR1 and CDR2 from the germline V gene are MRHNA and SNTAGT. This CDR3 region has 14 residues. V gave up 2 bases and J gave up 2 bases; unmatched junction bases: 1. The CDR3 region is CASSDGTDTDTQYF. The CDR3 nucleotides are TGTGCCAGCAGTGACGGGACAGACACAGATACGCAGTATTTT.

The chain uses TRBV5-1 and TRBJ1-1; D is undetermined. Trimming cost V 3 bases and J 0 bases, with 15 bases left between them. The CDR3 is 16 amino acids. In germline, CDR1 is SGHRS, CDR2 YFSETQ. This CDR3 reads CASSWTAKVLNTEAFF. The CDR3 coding sequence is TGCGCCAGCAGCTGGACTGCCAAGGTTTTGAACACTGAAGCTTTCTTT.

The chain employs TRBV5-4 and TRBJ1-2; 7 bases align to TRBD1. The CDR3 is made up of 14 amino acids. V lost 1 base, J lost 5 bases, and 5 bases stayed unmatched. Germline loops: CDR1 SGHNT, CDR2 YYREEE (reference sequence). The CDR3 protein is CASSLNRGAYGYTF. The CDR3 DNA is TGTGCCAGCAGCTTGAACAGGGGCGCATATGGCTACACCTTC.

The chain joins TRBV13 to TRBJ1-2; D call uncertain. CDR1 is PRHDT and CDR2 is FYEKMQ in the germline V gene (reference sequence). The CDR3 is 15 amino acids. Trimming cost V 2 bases and J 4 bases, with 14 bases left between them. CDR3 DNA sequence: TGTGCCAGCAGCTTAAATTTAGGAGGGCCCTATGGCTACACCTTC. The encoded protein is CASSLNLGGPYGYTF.

This clone was counted between two and nine times. The chain recombines TRBV11-2 with TRBJ2-1; 7 bases map to TRBD2. The CDR3 runs to 15 residues. Unmatched junction bases numbered 8, after V lost 5 bases and J lost 4 bases. Per the germline V gene, CDR1 is SGHAT and CDR2 is FQNNGV. The CDR3 nucleotides read TGTGCCAGCAGCCCTCAGAGCGGGGCTTACAATGAGCAGTTCTTC. Protein: CASSPQSGAYNEQFF.

There are a few counts of this clone. This chain links TRBV4-3 with TRBJ1-2, with D tentatively TRBD1 (6 bases). Looked up from germline, CDR1 is LGHNA and CDR2 is YSLEER. The CDR3 is 16 residues long. Trimming took off 1 base at V and 3 bases at J, with 15 bases between the two ends. CDR3 protein: CASSQGTQGQDYGYTF. The DNA for the CDR3 is TGCGCCAGCAGCCAAGGAACGCAGGGGCAGGACTATGGCTACACCTTC.

The chain employs TRBV30 and TRBJ2-5; 7 bases map to TRBD1. Germline V gene sequence: CDR1 GTSNPN, CDR2 SVGIG (reference sequence). The CDR3 consists of 11 residues. V gave up 5 bases and J gave up 12 bases; unmatched junction bases: 9. CDR3 in amino acids: CAWESSGTEYF. The CDR3 region has the DNA TGTGCCTGGGAGTCCTCCGGGACAGAGTACTTC.

This clone has more than one count but fewer than ten. This sequence joins TRBV6-1 and TRBJ1-2, with TRBD1 identical over 8 bases. Germline lookup yields CDR1 MNHNS and CDR2 SASEGT. This CDR3 is 16 amino acids long. Germline trimming cut 2 bases from V and 4 bases from J; bases unmatched to any gene: 9. CDR3 sequence: CASSESYLDRGYGYTF. The DNA for the CDR3 is TGTGCCAGCAGTGAATCCTACCTTGACAGGGGCTATGGCTACACCTTC.

The chain joins TRBV12-3 or TRBV12-4 to TRBJ1-2; perhaps TRBD1 as D (5 bases). V was clipped by 6 bases and J by 8 bases, with 16 bases between them. CDR3 size: 13 residues. The CDR3 nucleotides read TGTGCCAGCAGACGGGGGGAAGTAGGCGGCTACACCTTC. This encodes CASRRGEVGGYTF.

This clone was found once. The chain uses TRBV27 and TRBJ2-1, with TRBD2 matching 7 bases. The ends lost 4 bases at V and 4 bases at J; junction bases unmatched: 13. CDR1 and CDR2 (germline): MNHEY, SMNVEV (reference sequence). The CDR3 is 17 amino acids. CDR3 sequence reads: CASSSPPGTIMYNEQFF. CDR3 nucleotide sequence: TGTGCCAGCAGTTCACCCCCCGGGACTATAATGTACAATGAGCAGTTCTTC.

The chain uses TRBV7-7 and TRBJ2-5; 12 nucleotides match TRBD2. The germline CDR1 and CDR2 sequences are SSHAT and FNYEAQ (reference sequence). CDR3 size: 15 residues. CDR3 residues: CASRSGLAGQETQYF. The CDR3 nucleotides are TGTGCTAGCCGGTCGGGACTAGCGGGCCAAGAGACCCAGTACTTC.

CDR3 in DNA: TGTGCCAGCAGCTTAACAGGAGGCAGCACAGATACGCAGTATTTT. As protein: CASSLTGGSTDTQYF. The rearrangement joins TRBV7-3 to TRBJ2-3; D perhaps matches TRBD2 (5 bases). The V gene's germline CDR1 is SGHTA and CDR2 FQGTGA. V was pared by 0 bases and J by 0 bases, with 7 bases between. The CDR3 is 15 residues long.

The V and J genes are TRBV7-2 and TRBJ1-2; 9 bases align to TRBD1. Germline assignment: CDR1 SGHTA and CDR2 FQGNSA. CDR3 length: 16 residues. The junction had 14 bases not matched to a gene; V was cut back by 5 bases and J by 7 bases. The CDR3 DNA follows: TGTGCCAGCAGCCCCCAGCTGGGACAGGGTTCGCGTGGCTACACCTTC. It encodes CASSPQLGQGSRGYTF.

The rearrangement joins TRBV6-6 to TRBJ2-1; D is undetermined. The ends were cut back, 2 bases at V and 1 base at J, with 6 bases in the middle. The CDR3 is made up of 14 amino acids. Germline CDR1 and CDR2: MNHNY and SVGAGI (reference sequence). The CDR3 region is CASSYGQSYNEQFF. The CDR3 nucleotides read TGTGCCAGCAGTTACGGGCAGTCCTACAATGAGCAGTTCTTC.

This clone was observed once. The chain joins TRBV27 to TRBJ2-7; a possible D gene is TRBD1 (6 bases). This CDR3 has 14 residues. V was shortened by 3 bases and J by 1 base, with 10 bases between the two germline ends. Germline assignment: CDR1 MNHEY and CDR2 SMNVEV (reference sequence). The CDR3 loop is CASSFSTGSYEQYF. The CDR3 DNA reads as TGTGCCAGCAGTTTCTCGACAGGATCCTACGAGCAGTACTTC.